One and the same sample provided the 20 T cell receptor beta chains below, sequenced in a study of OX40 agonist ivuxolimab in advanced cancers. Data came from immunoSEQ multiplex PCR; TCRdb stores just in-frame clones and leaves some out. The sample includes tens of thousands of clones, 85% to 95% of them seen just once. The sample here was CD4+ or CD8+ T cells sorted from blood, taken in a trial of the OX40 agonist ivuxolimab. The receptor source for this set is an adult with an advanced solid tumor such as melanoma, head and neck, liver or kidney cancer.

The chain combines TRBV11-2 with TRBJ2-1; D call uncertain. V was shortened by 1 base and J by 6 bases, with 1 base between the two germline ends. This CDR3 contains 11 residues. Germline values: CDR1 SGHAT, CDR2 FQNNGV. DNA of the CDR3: TGTGCCAGCAGCTTAGCCAATGAGCAGTTCTTC. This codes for CASSLANEQFF.

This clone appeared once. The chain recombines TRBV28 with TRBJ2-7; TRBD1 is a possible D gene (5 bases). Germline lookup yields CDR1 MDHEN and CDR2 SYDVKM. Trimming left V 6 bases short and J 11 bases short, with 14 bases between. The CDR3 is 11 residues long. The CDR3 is CASRTVGLEYF. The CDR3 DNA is TGTGCCAGCAGAACGGTGGGGCTTGAGTACTTC. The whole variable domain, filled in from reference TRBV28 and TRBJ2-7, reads DVKVTQSSRYLVKRTGEKVFLECVQDMDHENMFWYRQDPGLGLRLIYFSYDVKMKEKGDIPEGYSVSREKKERFSLILESASTNQTSMYLCASRTVGLEYFGPGTRLTVT.

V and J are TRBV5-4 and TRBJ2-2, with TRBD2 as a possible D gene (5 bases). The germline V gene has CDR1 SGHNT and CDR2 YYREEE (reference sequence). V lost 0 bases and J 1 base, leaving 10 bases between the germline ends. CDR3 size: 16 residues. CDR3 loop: CASSLGASMNTGELFF. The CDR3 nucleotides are TGTGCCAGCAGCTTGGGGGCTAGCATGAACACCGGGGAGCTGTTTTTT.

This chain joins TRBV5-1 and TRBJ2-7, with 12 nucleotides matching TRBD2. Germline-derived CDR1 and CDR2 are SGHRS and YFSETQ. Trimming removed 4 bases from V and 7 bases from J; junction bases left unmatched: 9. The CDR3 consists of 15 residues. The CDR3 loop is CASSLAGGLIREQYF. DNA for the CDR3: TGCGCCAGCAGCCTAGCGGGAGGGCTGATTCGGGAGCAGTACTTC.

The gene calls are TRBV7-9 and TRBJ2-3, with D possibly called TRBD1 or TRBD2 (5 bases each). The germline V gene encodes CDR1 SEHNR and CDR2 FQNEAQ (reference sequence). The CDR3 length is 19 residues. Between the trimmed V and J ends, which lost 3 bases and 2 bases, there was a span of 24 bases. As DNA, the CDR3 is TGTGCCAGCAGCTTGGAGTTCGGGACCAACCTCGGCTCCACAGATACGCAGTATTTT. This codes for CASSLEFGTNLGSTDTQYF.

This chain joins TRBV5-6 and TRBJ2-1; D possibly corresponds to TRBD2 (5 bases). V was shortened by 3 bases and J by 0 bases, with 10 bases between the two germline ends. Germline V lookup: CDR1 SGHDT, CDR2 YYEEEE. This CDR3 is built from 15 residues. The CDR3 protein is CASSSDGSSYNEQFF. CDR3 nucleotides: TGTGCCAGCAGCTCTGATGGGAGCTCCTACAATGAGCAGTTCTTC.

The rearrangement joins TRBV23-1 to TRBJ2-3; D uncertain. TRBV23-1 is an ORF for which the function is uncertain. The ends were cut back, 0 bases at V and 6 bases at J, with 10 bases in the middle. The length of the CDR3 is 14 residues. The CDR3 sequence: CASSQSTPGDTQYF. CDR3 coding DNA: TGCGCCAGCAGTCAATCGACCCCTGGGGATACGCAGTATTTT.

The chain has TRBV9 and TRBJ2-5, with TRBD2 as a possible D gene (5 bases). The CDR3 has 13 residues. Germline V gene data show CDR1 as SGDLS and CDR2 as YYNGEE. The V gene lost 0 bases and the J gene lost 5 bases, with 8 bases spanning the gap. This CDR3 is CASSVEGGETQYF. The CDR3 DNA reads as TGTGCCAGCAGCGTAGAAGGCGGGGAGACCCAGTACTTC.

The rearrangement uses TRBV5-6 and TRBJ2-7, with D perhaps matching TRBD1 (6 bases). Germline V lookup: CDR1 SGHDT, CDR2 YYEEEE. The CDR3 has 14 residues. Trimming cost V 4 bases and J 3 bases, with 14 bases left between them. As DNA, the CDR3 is TGTGCCAGCAGCGCCAGGGGCAATTTCTACGAGCAGTACTTC. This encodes CASSARGNFYEQYF.

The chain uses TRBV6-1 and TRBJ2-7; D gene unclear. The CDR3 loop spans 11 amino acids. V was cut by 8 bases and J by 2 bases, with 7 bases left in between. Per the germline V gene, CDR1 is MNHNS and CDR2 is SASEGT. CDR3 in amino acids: CASGPPYEQYF. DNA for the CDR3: TGTGCCAGCGGACCTCCCTACGAGCAGTACTTC.

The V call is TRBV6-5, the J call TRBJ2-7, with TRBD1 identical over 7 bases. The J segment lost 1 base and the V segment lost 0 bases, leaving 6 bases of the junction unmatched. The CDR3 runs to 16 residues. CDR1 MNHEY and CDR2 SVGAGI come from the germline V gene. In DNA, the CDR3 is TGTGCCAGCAGTTACTCGTTCAACAGGGGATCCTACGAGCAGTACTTC. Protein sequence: CASSYSFNRGSYEQYF.

Written as DNA, the CDR3 is TGTGCCAGCCAGGGAGACTATGGCTACACCTTC. Translation gives CASQGDYGYTF. The genes are TRBV9 and TRBJ1-2, with D maybe TRBD1 (5 bases). V shed 7 bases and J shed 3 bases, with 7 bases lying between them. Germline assignment: CDR1 SGDLS and CDR2 YYNGEE. The CDR3 consists of 11 residues.

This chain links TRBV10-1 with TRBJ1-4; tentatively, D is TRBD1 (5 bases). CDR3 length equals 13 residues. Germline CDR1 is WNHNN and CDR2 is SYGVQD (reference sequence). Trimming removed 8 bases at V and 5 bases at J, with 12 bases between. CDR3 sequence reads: CASSRGRNEKLFF. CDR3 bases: TGCGCCAGCTCACGGGGGAGGAATGAAAAACTGTTTTTT.

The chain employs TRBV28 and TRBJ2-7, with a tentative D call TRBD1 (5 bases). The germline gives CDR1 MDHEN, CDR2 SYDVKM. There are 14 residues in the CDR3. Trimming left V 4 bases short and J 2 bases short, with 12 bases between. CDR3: CASSYRQMTYEQYF. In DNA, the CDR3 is TGTGCCAGCAGTTACCGACAGATGACCTACGAGCAGTACTTC. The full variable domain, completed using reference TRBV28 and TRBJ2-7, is DVKVTQSSRYLVKRTGEKVFLECVQDMDHENMFWYRQDPGLGLRLIYFSYDVKMKEKGDIPEGYSVSREKKERFSLILESASTNQTSMYLCASSYRQMTYEQYFGPGTRLTVT.

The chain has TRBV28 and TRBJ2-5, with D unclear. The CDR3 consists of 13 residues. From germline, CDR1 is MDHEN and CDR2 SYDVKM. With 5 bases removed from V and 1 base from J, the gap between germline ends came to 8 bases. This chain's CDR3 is CASSPLPQETQYF. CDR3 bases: TGTGCCAGCAGTCCCCTCCCCCAAGAGACCCAGTACTTC.

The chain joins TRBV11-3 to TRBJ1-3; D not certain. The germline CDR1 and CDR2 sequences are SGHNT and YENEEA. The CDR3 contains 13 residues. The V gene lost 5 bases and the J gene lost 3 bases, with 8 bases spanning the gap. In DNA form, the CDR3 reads TGTGCCAGCAGCCCGACGTATGGAAACACCATATATTTT. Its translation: CASSPTYGNTIYF.

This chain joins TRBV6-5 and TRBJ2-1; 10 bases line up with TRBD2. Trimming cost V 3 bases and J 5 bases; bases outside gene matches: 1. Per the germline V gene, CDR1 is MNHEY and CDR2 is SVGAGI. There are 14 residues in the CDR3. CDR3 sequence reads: CASSYGTSDNEQFF. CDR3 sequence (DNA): TGTGCCAGCAGTTATGGGACTAGCGACAATGAGCAGTTCTTC.

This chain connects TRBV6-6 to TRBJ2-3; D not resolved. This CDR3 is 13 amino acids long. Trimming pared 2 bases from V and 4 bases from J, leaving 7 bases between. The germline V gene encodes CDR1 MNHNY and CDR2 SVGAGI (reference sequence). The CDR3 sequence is CASSYVVADTQYF. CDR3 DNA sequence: TGTGCCAGCAGTTACGTAGTGGCAGATACGCAGTATTTT.

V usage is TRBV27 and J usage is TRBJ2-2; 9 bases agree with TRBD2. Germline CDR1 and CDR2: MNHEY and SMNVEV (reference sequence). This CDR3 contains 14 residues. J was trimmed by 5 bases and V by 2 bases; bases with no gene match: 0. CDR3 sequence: CASSLAGGTGELFF. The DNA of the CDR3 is TGTGCCAGCAGTTTAGCGGGAGGGACCGGGGAGCTGTTTTTT.

CDR3 sequence (DNA): TGCGCCAGCAGCCAAGAGGACTTTAGCGGGGGCACAGATACGCAGTATTTT. Its protein product is CASSQEDFSGGTDTQYF. The chain has TRBV4-1 and TRBJ2-3; 8 bases agree with TRBD2. This CDR3 comprises 17 residues. The germline V gene has CDR1 MGHRA and CDR2 YSYEKL. The V gene end was trimmed by 0 bases and the J gene end by 1 base; junction bases not matched to a gene: 6.